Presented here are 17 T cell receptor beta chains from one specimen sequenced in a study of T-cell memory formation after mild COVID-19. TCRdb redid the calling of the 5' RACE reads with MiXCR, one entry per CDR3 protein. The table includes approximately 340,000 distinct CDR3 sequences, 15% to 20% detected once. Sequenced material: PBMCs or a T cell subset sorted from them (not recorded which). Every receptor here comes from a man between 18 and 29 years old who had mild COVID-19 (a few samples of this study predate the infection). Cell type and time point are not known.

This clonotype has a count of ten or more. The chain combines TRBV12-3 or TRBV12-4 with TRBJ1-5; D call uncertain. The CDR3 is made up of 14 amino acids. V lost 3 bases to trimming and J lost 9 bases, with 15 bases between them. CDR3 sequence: CASSLRPVDPPQHF. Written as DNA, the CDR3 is TGTGCCAGCAGTTTGAGGCCGGTCGATCCGCCCCAGCATTTT.

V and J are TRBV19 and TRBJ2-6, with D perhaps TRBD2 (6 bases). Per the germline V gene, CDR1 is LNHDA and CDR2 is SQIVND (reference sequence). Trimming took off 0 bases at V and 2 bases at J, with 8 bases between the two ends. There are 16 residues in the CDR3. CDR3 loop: CASSIEGRPGANVLTF. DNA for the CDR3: TGTGCCAGTAGTATAGAGGGGAGGCCTGGGGCCAACGTCCTGACTTTC.

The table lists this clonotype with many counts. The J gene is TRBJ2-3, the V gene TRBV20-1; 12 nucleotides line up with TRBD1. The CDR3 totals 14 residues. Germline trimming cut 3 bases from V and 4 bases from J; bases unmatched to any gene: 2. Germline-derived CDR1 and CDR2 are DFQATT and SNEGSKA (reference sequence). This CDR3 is CSARGQGAPDTQYF. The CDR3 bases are TGCAGTGCTAGGGGACAGGGGGCCCCAGATACGCAGTATTTT.

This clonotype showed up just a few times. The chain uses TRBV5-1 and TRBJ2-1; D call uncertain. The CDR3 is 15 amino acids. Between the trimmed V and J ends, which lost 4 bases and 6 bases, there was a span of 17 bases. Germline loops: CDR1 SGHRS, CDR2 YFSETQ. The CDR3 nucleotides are TGCGCCAGCAGCACCCCCTATAGAGTCCCCAATGAGCAGTTCTTC. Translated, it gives CASSTPYRVPNEQFF.

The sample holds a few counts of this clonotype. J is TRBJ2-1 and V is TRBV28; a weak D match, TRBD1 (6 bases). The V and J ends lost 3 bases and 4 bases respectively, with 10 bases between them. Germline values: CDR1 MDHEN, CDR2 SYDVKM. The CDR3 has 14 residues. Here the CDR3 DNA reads TGTGCCAGCAGTTTTGGGGGCCTATACAATGAGCAGTTCTTC. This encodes CASSFGGLYNEQFF.

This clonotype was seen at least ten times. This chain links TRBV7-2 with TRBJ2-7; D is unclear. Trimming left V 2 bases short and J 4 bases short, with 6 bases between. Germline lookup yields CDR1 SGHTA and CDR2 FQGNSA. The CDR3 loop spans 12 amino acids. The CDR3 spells CASSLSQYEQYF. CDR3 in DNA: TGTGCCAGCAGCTTATCCCAATACGAGCAGTACTTC. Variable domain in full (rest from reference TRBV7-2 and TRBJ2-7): GAGVSQSPSNKVTEKGKDVELRCDPISGHTALYWYRQSLGQGLEFLIYFQGNSAPDKSGLPSDRFSAERTGGSVSTLTIQRTQQEDSAVYLCASSLSQYEQYFGPGTRLTVT.

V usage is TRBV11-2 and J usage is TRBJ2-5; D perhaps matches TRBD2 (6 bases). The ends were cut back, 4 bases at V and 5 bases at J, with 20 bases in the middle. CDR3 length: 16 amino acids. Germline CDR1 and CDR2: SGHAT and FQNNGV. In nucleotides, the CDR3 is TGTGCCAGCAGCTCCACTAGCAAACGCTGGAGGGAGACCCAGTACTTC. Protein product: CASSSTSKRWRETQYF. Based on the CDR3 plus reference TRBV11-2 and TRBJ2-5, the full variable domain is EAGVAQSPRYKIIEKRQSVAFWCNPISGHATLYWYQQILGQGPKLLIQFQNNGVVDDSQLPKDRFSAERLKGVDSTLKIQPAKLEDSAVYLCASSSTSKRWRETQYFGPGTRLLVL.

CDR3 sequence (DNA): TGCGCCAGCAGTGAGCGAGGACTAGCGGGGTATTTGCAGTACTTC. Its translation: CASSERGLAGYLQYF. The chain employs TRBV10-2 and TRBJ2-7; 12 bases are shared with TRBD2. The CDR3 sequence is 15 residues long. The germline CDR1 and CDR2 sequences are WSHSY and SAAADI. V lost 2 bases to trimming and J lost 9 bases; unmatched junction nucleotides: 8.

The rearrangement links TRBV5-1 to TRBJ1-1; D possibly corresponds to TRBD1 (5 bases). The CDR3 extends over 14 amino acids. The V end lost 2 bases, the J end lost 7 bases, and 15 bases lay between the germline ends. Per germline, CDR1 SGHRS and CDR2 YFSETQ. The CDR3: CASSFGARSNEAFF. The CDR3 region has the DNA TGCGCCAGCAGCTTCGGGGCCCGGAGTAATGAAGCTTTCTTT.

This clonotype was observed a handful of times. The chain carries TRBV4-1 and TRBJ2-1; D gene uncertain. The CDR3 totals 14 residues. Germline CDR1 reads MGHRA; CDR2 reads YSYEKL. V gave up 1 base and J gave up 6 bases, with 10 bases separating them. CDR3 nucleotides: TGCGCCAGCAGCCAAGTGGGTCGGTTCAATGAGCAGTTCTTC. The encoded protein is CASSQVGRFNEQFF.

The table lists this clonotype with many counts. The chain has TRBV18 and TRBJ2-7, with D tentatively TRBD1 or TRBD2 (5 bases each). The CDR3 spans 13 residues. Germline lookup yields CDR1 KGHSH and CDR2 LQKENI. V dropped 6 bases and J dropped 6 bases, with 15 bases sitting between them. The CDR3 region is CASSLGDGGEQYV. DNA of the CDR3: TGTGCCAGCTCGCTCGGGGACGGCGGCGAGCAGTACGTC.

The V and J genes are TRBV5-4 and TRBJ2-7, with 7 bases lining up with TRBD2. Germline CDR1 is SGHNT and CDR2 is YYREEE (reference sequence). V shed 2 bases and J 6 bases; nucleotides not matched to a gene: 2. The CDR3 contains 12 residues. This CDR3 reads CASSFSSGEQYV. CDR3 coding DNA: TGTGCCAGCAGCTTCTCTAGCGGCGAGCAGTACGTC.

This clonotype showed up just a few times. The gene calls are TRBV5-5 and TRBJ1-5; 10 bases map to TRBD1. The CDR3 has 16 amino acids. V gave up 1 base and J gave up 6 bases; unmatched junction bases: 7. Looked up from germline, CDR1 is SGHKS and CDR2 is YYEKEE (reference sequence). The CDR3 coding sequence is TGTGCCAGCAGCTTGAGGGACAGGGGCGGCGGTCAGCCCCAGCATTTT. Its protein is CASSLRDRGGGQPQHF.

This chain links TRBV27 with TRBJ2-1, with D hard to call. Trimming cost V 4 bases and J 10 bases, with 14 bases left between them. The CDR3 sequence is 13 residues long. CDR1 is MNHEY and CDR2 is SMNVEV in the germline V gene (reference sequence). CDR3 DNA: TGTGCCAGCAGTTCGACCACCTCCGGCGAGCAGTTCTTC. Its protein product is CASSSTTSGEQFF.

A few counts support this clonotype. This CDR3 reads CASSVGEGEEEKLFF. CDR3 DNA sequence: TGTGCCAGCAGCGTAGGCGAAGGTGAAGAGGAAAAACTGTTTTTT. The V gene is TRBV9, the J gene TRBJ1-4; D gene unclear. Germline loops: CDR1 SGDLS, CDR2 YYNGEE. The CDR3 is 15 amino acids. Trimming took 0 bases from V and 8 from J, leaving 14 bases between them. The whole variable domain, remainder taken from reference TRBV9 and TRBJ1-4, is DSGVTQTPKHLITATGQRVTLRCSPRSGDLSVYWYQQSLDQGLQFLIQYYNGEERAKGNILERFSAQQFPDLHSELNLSSLELGDSALYFCASSVGEGEEEKLFFGSGTQLSVL.

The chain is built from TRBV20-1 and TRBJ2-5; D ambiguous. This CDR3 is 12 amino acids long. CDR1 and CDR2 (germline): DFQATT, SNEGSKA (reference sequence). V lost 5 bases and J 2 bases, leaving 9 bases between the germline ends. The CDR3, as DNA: TGCAGTGCTCCGACGTTGCAAGAGACCCAGTACTTC. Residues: CSAPTLQETQYF.

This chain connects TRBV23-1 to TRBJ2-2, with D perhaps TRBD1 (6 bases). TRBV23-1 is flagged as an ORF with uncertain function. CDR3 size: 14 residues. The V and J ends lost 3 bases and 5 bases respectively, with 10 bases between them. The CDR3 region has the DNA TGCGCCAGCAGTCAGAATACAGGGACCGGGGAGCTGTTTTTT. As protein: CASSQNTGTGELFF.